What follows are 25 T cell receptor beta chains derived from one specimen sequenced in a study of blood T cell repertoires in COVID-19. The method was immunoSEQ multiplex PCR; TCRdb's version includes in-frame clones alone and lacks a portion of them. The sample includes approximately 100,000 clones, around 90% of them seen just once. The sequencing sample was made of peripheral blood. The receptor source for this set is a man between 50 and 59 years old with acute or convalescent COVID-19.

J is TRBJ1-6 and V is TRBV7-9; tentative D call: TRBD1 (5 bases). The CDR3 is made up of 14 amino acids. Trimming took 1 base from V and 8 from J, leaving 9 bases between them. Germline-derived CDR1 and CDR2 are SEHNR and FQNEAQ (reference sequence). The CDR3: CASSLEGMHSPLHF. CDR3 sequence (DNA): TGTGCCAGCAGCTTAGAGGGGATGCATTCACCCCTCCACTTT.

The gene calls are TRBV7-6 and TRBJ2-7; 12 bases line up with TRBD2. Looked up from germline, CDR1 is SGHVS and CDR2 is FNYEAQ. Trimming at V came to 3 bases and at J to 6 bases, leaving 9 bases not matched to a gene. CDR3 length equals 16 residues. The CDR3 here is CASSFTLLAGGPEQYF. The CDR3 bases are TGTGCCAGCAGCTTTACTTTACTAGCGGGGGGACCCGAGCAGTACTTC.

The V gene is TRBV28, the J gene TRBJ2-7; D perhaps matches TRBD2 (5 bases). Germline-derived CDR1 and CDR2 are MDHEN and SYDVKM. The CDR3 length is 14 residues. V lost 1 base and J lost 2, with 9 bases in between. The chain's CDR3 is CASSLFGETYEQYF. DNA of the CDR3: TGTGCCAGCAGTTTATTCGGGGAAACCTACGAGCAGTACTTC.

This chain uses TRBV11-2 with TRBJ2-3; 9 nucleotides match TRBD2. J lost 8 bases, V lost 5 bases, and 8 bases had no gene match. The germline gives CDR1 SGHAT, CDR2 FQNNGV. The CDR3 is made up of 14 amino acids. CDR3 protein: CASSPAGGFGTQYF. Written as DNA, the CDR3 is TGTGCCAGCAGCCCAGCGGGGGGTTTTGGTACGCAGTATTTT.

The chain employs TRBV12-3 or TRBV12-4 and TRBJ1-2, with 7 nucleotides matching TRBD1. V shed 5 bases, J shed 6 bases, and the junction held 6 bases outside the gene matches. The CDR3 sequence is 13 residues long. The CDR3, as DNA: TGTGCCAGCAGTCCCACAGGGGCACATGGCTACACCTTC. It yields the protein CASSPTGAHGYTF.

The J gene is TRBJ2-7, the V gene TRBV7-6; 9 bases align to TRBD1. Trimming removed 5 bases from V and 2 bases from J; junction bases left unmatched: 1. The V gene's germline CDR1 is SGHVS and CDR2 FNYEAQ. CDR3 length: 13 amino acids. The CDR3 sequence: CASSRQGAYEQYF. The CDR3 DNA is TGTGCCAGCAGCCGACAGGGGGCCTACGAGCAGTACTTC.

This chain connects TRBV25-1 to TRBJ1-4, with unresolved D. Germline CDR1 and CDR2: MGHDK and SYGVNS. The CDR3 contains 13 residues. Deletions cut 5 bases from V and 4 bases from J, with 8 bases between. The CDR3 region has the DNA TGTGCCAGCAGTTTTGTTATTAATGAAAAACTGTTTTTT. Translating it yields CASSFVINEKLFF.

This clone was seen once. This chain uses TRBV12-5 with TRBJ2-1, with D perhaps TRBD2 (5 bases). CDR3 length equals 16 residues. Germline CDR1 is LGHNT and CDR2 is FRNRAP. Trimming left V 5 bases short and J 6 bases short, with 20 bases between. CDR3 nucleotide sequence: TGTGCTAGTGGTCCCACCAACAGACTGCGGGCCAATGAGCAGTTCTTC. This sequence encodes CASGPTNRLRANEQFF.

The rearrangement uses TRBV29-1 and TRBJ1-1; D gene uncertain. This CDR3 has 12 residues. Trimming left V 6 bases short and J 0 bases short, with 8 bases between. Germline CDR1 SQVTM, CDR2 ANQGSEA. The CDR3 nucleotides read TGCAGCGTAACGGAGCTGAACACTGAAGCTTTCTTT. It codes for CSVTELNTEAFF.

This clone has just one count. This rearrangement joins TRBV11-2 to TRBJ2-5; D is perhaps TRBD1 (6 bases). Trimming removed 4 bases at V and 5 bases at J, with 11 bases between. CDR1 and CDR2 from the germline V gene are SGHAT and FQNNGV. This CDR3 comprises 13 residues. CDR3 residues: CASSWSQGETQYF. The CDR3 coding sequence is TGTGCCAGCAGCTGGAGCCAGGGGGAGACCCAGTACTTC.

The CDR3 DNA is TGTGCCAGCAGTTCGCAGGGAAGCAATCAGCCCCAGCATTTT. Protein product: CASSSQGSNQPQHF. The gene calls are TRBV2 and TRBJ1-5, with D perhaps TRBD1 (5 bases). CDR3 size: 14 residues. V lost 5 bases and J 1 base, leaving 9 bases between the germline ends. The V gene's germline CDR1 is SNHLY and CDR2 FYNNEI.

The chain carries TRBV5-1 and TRBJ1-2, with 10 bases identical to TRBD1. With 1 base clipped from V and 3 bases from J, the junction kept 3 bases outside the gene matches. The CDR3 spans 15 residues. The germline gives CDR1 SGHRS, CDR2 YFSETQ. CDR3 loop: CASSLTGQGYYGYTF. The CDR3 DNA reads as TGCGCCAGCAGCTTGACGGGACAGGGGTACTATGGCTACACCTTC.

CDR3 DNA sequence: TGCGCCAGCAGCTTGGAGGCAGGCTCCGCGAACACCGGGGAGCTGTTTTTT. This translates into CASSLEAGSANTGELFF. This sequence joins TRBV5-1 and TRBJ2-2; no reliable D call. The CDR3 extends over 17 amino acids. Looked up from germline, CDR1 is SGHRS and CDR2 is YFSETQ. V lost 0 bases, J lost 0 bases, and 12 bases lay in between.

The chain couples TRBV5-8 to TRBJ1-1, with unresolved D. Trimming took off 3 bases at V and 7 bases at J, with 10 bases between the two ends. Per germline, CDR1 SGHTS and CDR2 YDEGEE. This CDR3 is 12 amino acids long. The CDR3 reads CASSSRGNEAFF. The CDR3 nucleotides are TGTGCCAGCAGCTCCCGGGGTAATGAAGCTTTCTTT.

This rearrangement joins TRBV12-5 to TRBJ2-1, with a tentative D call TRBD1 (7 bases). The CDR3 sequence is 16 residues long. Germline lookup yields CDR1 LGHNT and CDR2 FRNRAP. V shed 6 bases and J shed 7 bases, with 22 bases lying between them. Written as DNA, the CDR3 is TGTGCTAGTGGACCCGGGCAGGGGGGCCCATTGAATGAGCAGTTCTTC. Translating gives CASGPGQGGPLNEQFF.

The table lists this clone with a count of one. V usage is TRBV21-1 and J usage is TRBJ1-4; whether TRBD1, the table's D call, matches the DNA was not checked. TRBV21-1 is noted as a pseudogene. The CDR3 sequence is 19 residues long. The CDR3: CASSKAPNRQGQYNEKLFF. The CDR3 DNA reads TGTGCCAGCAGCAAAGCTCCAAACAGACAGGGCCAGTATAATGAAAAACTGTTTTTT.

This chain connects TRBV28 to TRBJ1-5, with TRBD1 matching over 9 bases. CDR1 and CDR2 from the germline V gene are MDHEN and SYDVKM. CDR3 size: 14 residues. J was trimmed by 6 bases and V by 7 bases; bases with no gene match: 7. The DNA for the CDR3 is TGTGCCAGCAAGCCGGGACAGGGCGGTCAGCCCCAGCATTTT. Protein sequence: CASKPGQGGQPQHF.

This chain links TRBV2 with TRBJ2-7; D possibly corresponds to TRBD2 (5 bases). The CDR3 runs to 14 residues. Between the trimmed V and J ends, which lost 5 bases and 3 bases, there was a span of 14 bases. Germline V gene sequence: CDR1 SNHLY, CDR2 FYNNEI. CDR3 residues: CASSPREFNYEQYF. As DNA, the CDR3 is TGTGCCAGCAGTCCTCGGGAATTTAACTACGAGCAGTACTTC.

This chain uses TRBV7-2 with TRBJ1-5; the D gene is possibly TRBD1 (6 bases). CDR1 is SGHTA and CDR2 is FQGNSA in the germline V gene. The CDR3 length is 16 residues. Trimming left V 2 bases short and J 7 bases short, with 18 bases between. The CDR3 coding sequence is TGTGCCAGCAGCTTAAGTGCAGGGGACGTATGGCAGCCCCAGCATTTT. It specifies CASSLSAGDVWQPQHF.

The chain carries TRBV19 and TRBJ1-2; TRBD1 matches 9 bases. Germline V gene lookup returns CDR1 LNHDA and CDR2 SQIVND (reference sequence). V lost 7 bases to trimming and J lost 4 bases; unmatched junction nucleotides: 7. The CDR3 is 14 amino acids. The CDR3 spells CASTLTGGGYGYTF. The CDR3 bases are TGTGCCAGTACTCTAACAGGGGGCGGCTATGGCTACACCTTC.

This chain links TRBV5-4 with TRBJ2-7, with 7 nucleotides matching TRBD1. The germline gives CDR1 SGHNT, CDR2 YYREEE (reference sequence). This CDR3 contains 15 residues. J gave up 2 bases and V 3 bases, and 8 bases lay outside the gene matches. The CDR3 loop is CASSSGQYNTYEQYF. In DNA, the CDR3 is TGTGCCAGCAGCTCGGGACAGTATAATACCTACGAGCAGTACTTC.

The chain uses TRBV4-1 and TRBJ2-2; TRBD2 might be the D (6 bases). CDR1 and CDR2 (germline): MGHRA, YSYEKL. V lost 0 bases and J lost 7, with 18 bases in between. The CDR3 length is 17 residues. CDR3 bases: TGCGCCAGCAGCCAAGATTTGAGAGCTAGCGATGGCGGGGAGCTGTTTTTT. Its translation: CASSQDLRASDGGELFF.

V usage is TRBV6-2 or TRBV6-3 and J usage is TRBJ1-2; no firm D call. Germline CDR1 reads MNHEY; CDR2 reads SVGEGT. The V gene lost 0 bases and the J gene lost 4 bases, with 12 bases spanning the gap. The CDR3 is 15 residues long. CDR3 residues: CASSYSGSAVYGYTF. Written as DNA, the CDR3 is TGTGCCAGCAGTTACTCAGGGAGTGCGGTCTATGGCTACACCTTC.

The chain employs TRBV18 and TRBJ2-1; 7 bases align to TRBD1. The CDR3 sequence is 12 residues long. Germline V CDR1 and CDR2: KGHSH, LQKENI. J was trimmed by 5 bases and V by 5 bases; bases with no gene match: 0. The CDR3 spells CASSGTDNEQFF. The DNA of the CDR3 is TGTGCCAGCTCAGGGACAGACAATGAGCAGTTCTTC.

The gene calls are TRBV6-5 and TRBJ1-1; 7 positions agree with TRBD1. The V and J ends lost 5 bases and 12 bases, in that order; junction bases with no gene match: 15. This CDR3 has 14 amino acids. Germline V CDR1 and CDR2: MNHEY, SVGAGI. The CDR3 DNA sequence: TGTGCCAGCAGTCCAATTGAAGGGGGCAGTCGGACTTTCTTT. It is translated as CASSPIEGGSRTFF.